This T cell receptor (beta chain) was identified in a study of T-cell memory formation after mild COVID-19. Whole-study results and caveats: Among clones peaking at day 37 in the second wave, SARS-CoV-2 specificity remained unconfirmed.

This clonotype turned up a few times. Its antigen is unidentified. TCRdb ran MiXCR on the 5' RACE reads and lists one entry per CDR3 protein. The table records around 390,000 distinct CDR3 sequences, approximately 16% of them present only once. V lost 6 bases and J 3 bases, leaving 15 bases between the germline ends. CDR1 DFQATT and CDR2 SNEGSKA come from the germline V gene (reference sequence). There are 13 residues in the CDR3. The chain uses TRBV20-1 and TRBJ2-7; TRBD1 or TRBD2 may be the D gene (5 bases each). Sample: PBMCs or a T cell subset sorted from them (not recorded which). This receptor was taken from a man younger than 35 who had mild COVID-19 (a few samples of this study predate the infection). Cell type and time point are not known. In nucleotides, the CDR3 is TGCAGTGCCGCTTATCGGGGCAGCTACGAGCAGTACTTC. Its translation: CSAAYRGSYEQYF.